This T cell receptor beta chain was sequenced in a study of OX40 agonist ivuxolimab in advanced cancers. Study details: Of the participants, over 30% had some prior anti-PD-1, anti-PD-L1 or anti-CTLA-4 therapy, which was allowed. Three patients, one with hepatocellular carcinoma and two with cutaneous melanoma, achieved partial responses. Study-wide findings and caveats: On average, CD8+ T cells showed a greater number of expanded clones than CD4+. Antigen targets of the expanded peripheral T cells went undetermined.

Sequencing used immunoSEQ multiplex PCR; TCRdb keeps in-frame clones, though not all of them. The table lists 76,000 or so clones, roughly 85% of them singletons. The CDR3 totals 17 residues. Looked up from germline, CDR1 is GTSNPN and CDR2 is SVGIG (reference sequence). Trimming took 3 bases from V and 0 from J; bases not matched to a gene: 5. Note on this clone: Its antigen is as yet unknown.

Material: CD4+ or CD8+ T cells sorted from blood, obtained in a trial of the OX40 agonist ivuxolimab. The clonotype was recovered from an adult with an advanced solid tumor such as melanoma, head and neck, liver or kidney cancer. The J gene is TRBJ2-6, the V gene TRBV30; 10 positions match TRBD1. In DNA, the CDR3 is TGTGCCTGGAGCCTGACAGGGGGCTACTCTGGGGCCAACGTCCTGACTTTC. Translation: CAWSLTGGYSGANVLTF.